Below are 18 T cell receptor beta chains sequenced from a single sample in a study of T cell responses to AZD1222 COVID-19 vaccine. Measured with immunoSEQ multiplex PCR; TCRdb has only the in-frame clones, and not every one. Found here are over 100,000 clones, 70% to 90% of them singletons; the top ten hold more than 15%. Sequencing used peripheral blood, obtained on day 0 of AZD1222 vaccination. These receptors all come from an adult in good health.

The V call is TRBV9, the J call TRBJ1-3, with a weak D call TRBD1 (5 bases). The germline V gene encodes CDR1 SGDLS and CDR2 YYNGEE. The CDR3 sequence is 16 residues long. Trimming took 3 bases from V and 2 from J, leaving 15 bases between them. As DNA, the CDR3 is TGTGCCAGCAGCGCCCTGCGGGGGTCCCCTGGAAACACCATATATTTT. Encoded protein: CASSALRGSPGNTIYF.

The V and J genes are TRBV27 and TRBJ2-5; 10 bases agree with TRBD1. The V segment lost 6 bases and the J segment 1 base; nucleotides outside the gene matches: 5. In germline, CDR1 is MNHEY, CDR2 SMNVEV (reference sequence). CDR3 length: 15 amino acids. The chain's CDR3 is CASRRQGAPQETQYF. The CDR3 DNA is TGTGCCAGCAGGCGACAGGGGGCGCCCCAAGAGACCCAGTACTTC.

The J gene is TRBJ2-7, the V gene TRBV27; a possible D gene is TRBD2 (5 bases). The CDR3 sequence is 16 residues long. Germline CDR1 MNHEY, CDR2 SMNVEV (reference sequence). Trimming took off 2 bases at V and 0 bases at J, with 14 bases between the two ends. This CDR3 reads CASSLGATTGSYEQYF. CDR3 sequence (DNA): TGTGCCAGCAGTTTAGGAGCGACTACCGGCTCCTACGAGCAGTACTTC.

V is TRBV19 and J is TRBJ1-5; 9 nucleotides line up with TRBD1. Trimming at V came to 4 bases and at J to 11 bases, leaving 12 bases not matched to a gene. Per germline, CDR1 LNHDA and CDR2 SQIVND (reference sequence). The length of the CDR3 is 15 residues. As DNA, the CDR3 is TGTGCCAGTAGTAGCCCGGACAGGGGTCTATCGGCCCAGCATTTT. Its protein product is CASSSPDRGLSAQHF.

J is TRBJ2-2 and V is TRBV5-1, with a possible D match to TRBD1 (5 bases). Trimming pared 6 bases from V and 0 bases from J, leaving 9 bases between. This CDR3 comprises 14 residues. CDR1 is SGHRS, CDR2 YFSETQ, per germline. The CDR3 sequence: CASKGASNTGELFF. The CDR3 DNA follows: TGCGCCAGCAAAGGGGCCTCGAACACCGGGGAGCTGTTTTTT.

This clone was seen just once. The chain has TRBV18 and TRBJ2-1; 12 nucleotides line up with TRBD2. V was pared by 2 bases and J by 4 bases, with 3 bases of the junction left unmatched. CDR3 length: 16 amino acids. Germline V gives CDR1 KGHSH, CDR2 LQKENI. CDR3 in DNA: TGTGCCAGCTCACCAGCTAGCGGGAGGGCTTACAATGAGCAGTTCTTC. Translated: CASSPASGRAYNEQFF.

The CDR3 DNA reads as TGTGCCATCAGTGGGGTAGGGAATGAGCAGTTCTTC. Residues: CAISGVGNEQFF. This chain uses TRBV10-3 with TRBJ2-1, with D unresolved. The CDR3 loop spans 12 amino acids. Trimming shortened V by 4 bases and J by 7 bases, and 8 bases separated the two germline ends. Germline V CDR1 and CDR2: ENHRY, SYGVKD.

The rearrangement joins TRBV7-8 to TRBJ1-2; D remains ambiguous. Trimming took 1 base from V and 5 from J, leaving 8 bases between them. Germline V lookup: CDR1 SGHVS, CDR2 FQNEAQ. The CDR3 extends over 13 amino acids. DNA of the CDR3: TGTGCCAGCAGCTTAGGCAGTATATATGGCTACACCTTC. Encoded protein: CASSLGSIYGYTF.

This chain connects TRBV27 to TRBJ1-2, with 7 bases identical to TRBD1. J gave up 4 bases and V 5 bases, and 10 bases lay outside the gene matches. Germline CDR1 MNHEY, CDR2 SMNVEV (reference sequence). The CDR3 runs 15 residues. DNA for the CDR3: TGTGCCAGCAGTCCCTCAGACAGGGCGGCCTATGGCTACACCTTC. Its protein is CASSPSDRAAYGYTF.

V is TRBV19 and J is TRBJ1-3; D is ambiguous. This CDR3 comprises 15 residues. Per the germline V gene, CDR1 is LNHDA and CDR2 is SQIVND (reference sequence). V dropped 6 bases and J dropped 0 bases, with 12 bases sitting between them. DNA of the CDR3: TGTGCCAGTAGGGGAGGAATAACCTCTGGAAACACCATATATTTT. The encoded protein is CASRGGITSGNTIYF.

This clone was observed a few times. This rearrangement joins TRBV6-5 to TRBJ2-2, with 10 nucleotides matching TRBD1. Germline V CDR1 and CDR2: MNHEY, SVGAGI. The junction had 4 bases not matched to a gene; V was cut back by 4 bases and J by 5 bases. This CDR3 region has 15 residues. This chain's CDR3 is CASSFPGQGTGELFF. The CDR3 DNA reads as TGTGCCAGCAGTTTTCCGGGACAGGGGACCGGGGAGCTGTTTTTT.

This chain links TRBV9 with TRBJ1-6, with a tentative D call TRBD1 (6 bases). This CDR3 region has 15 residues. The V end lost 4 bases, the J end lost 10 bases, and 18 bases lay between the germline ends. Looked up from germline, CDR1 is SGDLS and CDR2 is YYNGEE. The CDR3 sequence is CASSHQTGEGSPLHF. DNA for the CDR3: TGTGCCAGCAGCCACCAGACAGGTGAAGGATCACCCCTCCACTTT. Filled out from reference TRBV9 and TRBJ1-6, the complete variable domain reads DSGVTQTPKHLITATGQRVTLRCSPRSGDLSVYWYQQSLDQGLQFLIQYYNGEERAKGNILERFSAQQFPDLHSELNLSSLELGDSALYFCASSHQTGEGSPLHFGNGTRLTVT.

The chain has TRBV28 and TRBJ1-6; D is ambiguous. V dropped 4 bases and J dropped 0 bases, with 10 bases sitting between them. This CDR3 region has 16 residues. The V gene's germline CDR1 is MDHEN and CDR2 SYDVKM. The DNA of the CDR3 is TGTGCCAGCAGTTCCTACAAGAGCTCCTATAATTCACCCCTCCACTTT. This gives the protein CASSSYKSSYNSPLHF. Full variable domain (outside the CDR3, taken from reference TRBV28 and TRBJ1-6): DVKVTQSSRYLVKRTGEKVFLECVQDMDHENMFWYRQDPGLGLRLIYFSYDVKMKEKGDIPEGYSVSREKKERFSLILESASTNQTSMYLCASSSYKSSYNSPLHFGNGTRLTVT.

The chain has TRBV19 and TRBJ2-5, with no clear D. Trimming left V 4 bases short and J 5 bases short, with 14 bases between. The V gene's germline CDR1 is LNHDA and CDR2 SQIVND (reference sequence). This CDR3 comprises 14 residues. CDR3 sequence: CASSNPAALETQYF. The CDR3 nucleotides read TGTGCCAGTAGTAACCCGGCGGCCTTGGAGACCCAGTACTTC.

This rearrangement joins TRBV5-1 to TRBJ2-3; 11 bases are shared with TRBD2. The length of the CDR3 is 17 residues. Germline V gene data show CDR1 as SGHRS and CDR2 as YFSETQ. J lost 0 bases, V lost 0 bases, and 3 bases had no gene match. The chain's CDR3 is CASSLGLAGGSTDTQYF. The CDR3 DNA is TGCGCCAGCAGCTTGGGGCTAGCGGGGGGAAGCACAGATACGCAGTATTTT.

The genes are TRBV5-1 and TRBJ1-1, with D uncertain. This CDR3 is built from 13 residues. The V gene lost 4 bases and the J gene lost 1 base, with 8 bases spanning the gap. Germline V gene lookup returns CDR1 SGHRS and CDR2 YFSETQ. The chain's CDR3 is CASSLTQNTEAFF. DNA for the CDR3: TGCGCCAGCAGCCTTACACAGAACACTGAAGCTTTCTTT. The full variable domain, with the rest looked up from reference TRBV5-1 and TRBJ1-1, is KAGVTQTPRYLIKTRGQQVTLSCSPISGHRSVSWYQQTPGQGLQFLFEYFSETQRNKGNFPGRFSGRQFSNSRSEMNVSTLELGDSALYLCASSLTQNTEAFFGQGTRLTVV.

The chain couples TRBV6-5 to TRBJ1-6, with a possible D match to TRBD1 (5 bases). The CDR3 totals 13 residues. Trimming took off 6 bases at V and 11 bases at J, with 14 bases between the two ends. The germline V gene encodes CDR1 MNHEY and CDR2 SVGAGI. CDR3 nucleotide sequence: TGTGCCAGCAGCCCCGGGGGTCGGACACCCCTCCACTTT. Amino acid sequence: CASSPGGRTPLHF.

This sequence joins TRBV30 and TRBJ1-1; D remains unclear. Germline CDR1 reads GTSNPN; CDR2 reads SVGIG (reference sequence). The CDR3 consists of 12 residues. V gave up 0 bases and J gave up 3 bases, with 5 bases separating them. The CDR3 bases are TGTGCCTGGAGTGTACGTGACACTGAAGCTTTCTTT. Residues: CAWSVRDTEAFF.